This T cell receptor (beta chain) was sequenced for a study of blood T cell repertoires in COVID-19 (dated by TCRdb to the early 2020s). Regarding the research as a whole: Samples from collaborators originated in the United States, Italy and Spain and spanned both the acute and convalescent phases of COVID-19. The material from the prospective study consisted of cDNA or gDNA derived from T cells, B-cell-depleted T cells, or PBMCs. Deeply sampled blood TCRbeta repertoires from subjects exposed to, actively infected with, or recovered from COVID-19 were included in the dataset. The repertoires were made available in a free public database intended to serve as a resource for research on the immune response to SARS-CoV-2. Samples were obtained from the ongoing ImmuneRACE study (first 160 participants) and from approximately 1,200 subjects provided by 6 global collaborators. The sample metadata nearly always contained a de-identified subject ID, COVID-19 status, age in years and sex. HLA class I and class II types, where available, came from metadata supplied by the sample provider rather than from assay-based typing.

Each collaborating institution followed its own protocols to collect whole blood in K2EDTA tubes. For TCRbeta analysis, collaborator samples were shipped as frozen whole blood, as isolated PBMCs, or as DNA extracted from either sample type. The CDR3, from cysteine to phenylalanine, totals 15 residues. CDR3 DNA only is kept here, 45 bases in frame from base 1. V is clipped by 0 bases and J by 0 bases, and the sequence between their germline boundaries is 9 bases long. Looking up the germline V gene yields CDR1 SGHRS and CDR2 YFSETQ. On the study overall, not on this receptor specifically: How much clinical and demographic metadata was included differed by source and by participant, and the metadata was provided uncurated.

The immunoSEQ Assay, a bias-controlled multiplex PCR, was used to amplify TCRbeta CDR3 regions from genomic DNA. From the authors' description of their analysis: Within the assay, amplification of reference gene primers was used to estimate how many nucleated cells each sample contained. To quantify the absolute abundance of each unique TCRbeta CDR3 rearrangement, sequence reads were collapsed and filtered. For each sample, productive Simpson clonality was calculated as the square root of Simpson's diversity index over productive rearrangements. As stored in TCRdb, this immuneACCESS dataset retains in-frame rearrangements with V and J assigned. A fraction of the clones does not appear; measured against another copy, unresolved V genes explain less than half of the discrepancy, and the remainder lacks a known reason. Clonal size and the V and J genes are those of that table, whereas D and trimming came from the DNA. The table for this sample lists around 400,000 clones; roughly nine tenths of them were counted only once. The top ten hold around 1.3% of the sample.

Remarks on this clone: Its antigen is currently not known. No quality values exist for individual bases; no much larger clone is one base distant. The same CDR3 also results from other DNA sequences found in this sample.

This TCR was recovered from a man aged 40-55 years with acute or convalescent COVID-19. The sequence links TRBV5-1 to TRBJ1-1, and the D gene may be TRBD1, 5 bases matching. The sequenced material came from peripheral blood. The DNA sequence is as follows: TGCGCCAGCAGCTTGGTGGGGGGTATGAACACTGAAGCTTTCTTT. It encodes CASSLVGGMNTEAFF.